This T cell receptor beta chain stems from a study of type 1 regulatory T cells. Looking at the study overall: T-allo10 is a Tr1-enriched, alloantigen-specific CD4 T cell product made in vitro.

MiXCR, run by TCRdb on the reads, gives a single entry per CDR3 protein. The data hold about 97,000 distinct CDR3 sequences, with roughly a third observed a single time. The CDR3 sequence is 11 residues long. V was clipped by 5 bases and J by 1 base, with 2 bases between them. Material for sequencing was CD4+ T cells, either the whole sample or a sorted fraction (not recorded which). The chain carries TRBV12-3 or TRBV12-4 and TRBJ2-5; D remains ambiguous. This receptor was taken from a human donor in good health. The CDR3 DNA is TGTGCCAGCAGTATCCAAGAGACCCAGTACTTC. It is translated as CASSIQETQYF.